Below are 24 T cell receptor beta chains sequenced from a single sample in a study of T cells in localized non-small cell lung cancer. Sequenced by immunoSEQ multiplex PCR; TCRdb stores in-frame clones only, minus some. The table has around 15,000 clones, roughly 85% seen once. The input for sequencing was peripheral blood, taken before any cancer treatment. The receptor set was obtained from a woman aged 40 to 75 with stage I lung adenocarcinoma.

This clone has just one count. The CDR3 DNA reads as TGTGCCAGCAATTCTCTCAGCAGCTACTACGAGCAGTACTTC. Translation gives CASNSLSSYYEQYF. The V gene is TRBV6-6, the J gene TRBJ2-7; D unclear. Germline loops: CDR1 MNHNY, CDR2 SVGAGI (reference sequence). Trimming pared 7 bases from V and 3 bases from J, leaving 16 bases between. The CDR3 is 14 amino acids.

This sequence joins TRBV5-1 and TRBJ1-1; D perhaps matches TRBD1 (5 bases). This CDR3 contains 14 residues. The germline V and J ends were trimmed by 4 bases and 5 bases, with 15 bases remaining between them. The germline V gene encodes CDR1 SGHRS and CDR2 YFSETQ. CDR3 residues: CASSPTGGGTEAFF. Here the CDR3 DNA reads TGCGCCAGCAGCCCCACGGGGGGAGGTACTGAAGCTTTCTTT. Full variable domain (missing parts from reference TRBV5-1 and TRBJ1-1): KAGVTQTPRYLIKTRGQQVTLSCSPISGHRSVSWYQQTPGQGLQFLFEYFSETQRNKGNFPGRFSGRQFSNSRSEMNVSTLELGDSALYLCASSPTGGGTEAFFGQGTRLTVV.

J is TRBJ1-1 and V is TRBV5-1; 7 bases agree with TRBD1. J lost 1 base, V lost 5 bases, and 8 bases had no gene match. The CDR3 extends over 15 amino acids. Germline V gene sequence: CDR1 SGHRS, CDR2 YFSETQ. As DNA, the CDR3 is TGCGCCAGCAGAGTAAGGGACAGTCCGAACACTGAAGCTTTCTTT. This encodes CASRVRDSPNTEAFF.

This chain connects TRBV27 to TRBJ2-6; D remains ambiguous. The CDR3 extends over 13 amino acids. V was cut by 6 bases and J by 1 base, with 4 bases left in between. Germline CDR1 MNHEY, CDR2 SMNVEV (reference sequence). The CDR3 sequence is CASRQSGANVLTF. CDR3 nucleotide sequence: TGTGCCAGCAGACAGTCTGGGGCCAACGTCCTGACTTTC.

The CDR3 DNA reads TGCGCCAGCAGCCAAGATAATGATCAGCCCCAGCATTTT. Its translation is CASSQDNDQPQHF. The chain combines TRBV4-3 with TRBJ1-5; D uncertain. Per germline, CDR1 LGHNA and CDR2 YSLEER. Trimming took off 0 bases at V and 5 bases at J, with 5 bases between the two ends. The CDR3 contains 13 residues.

The J gene is TRBJ2-5, the V gene TRBV30; perhaps TRBD2 as D (5 bases). In germline, CDR1 is GTSNPN, CDR2 SVGIG (reference sequence). V lost 3 bases, J lost 5 bases, and 13 bases lay in between. The CDR3 consists of 13 residues. CDR3 protein: CAWSGDKAETQYF. The DNA of the CDR3 is TGTGCCTGGAGCGGGGATAAAGCGGAGACCCAGTACTTC. The full variable domain, with the rest looked up from reference TRBV30 and TRBJ2-5, is SQTIHQWPATLVQPVGSPLSLECTVEGTSNPNLYWYRQAAGRGLQLLFYSVGIGQISSEVPQNLSASRPQDRQFILSSKKLLLSDSGFYLCAWSGDKAETQYFGPGTRLLVL.

The chain combines TRBV27 with TRBJ1-5; 8 nucleotides line up with TRBD1. Germline lookup yields CDR1 MNHEY and CDR2 SMNVEV (reference sequence). The V gene end was trimmed by 2 bases and the J gene end by 9 bases; junction bases not matched to a gene: 18. The CDR3 length is 18 residues. CDR3 nucleotide sequence: TGTGCCAGCAGTTTACACAGATCAGGACAGGGAGCAATGGGGCCCCAGCATTTT. Amino acid sequence: CASSLHRSGQGAMGPQHF.

V is TRBV6-5 and J is TRBJ1-2, with unresolved D. CDR3 length equals 11 residues. V dropped 2 bases and J dropped 3 bases, with 1 base sitting between them. Per germline, CDR1 MNHEY and CDR2 SVGAGI. The CDR3 sequence: CASSYDYGYTF. The CDR3 DNA reads as TGTGCCAGCAGTTACGACTATGGCTACACCTTC.

This clone was recorded only once. DNA of the CDR3: TGTGCCAGCAGTGGACCTGGACGTTATGGCTACACCTTC. The encoded protein is CASSGPGRYGYTF. This chain joins TRBV6-1 and TRBJ1-2; D is ambiguous. V lost 4 bases to trimming and J lost 5 bases, with 11 bases between them. The CDR3 runs to 13 residues. The germline CDR1 and CDR2 sequences are MNHNS and SASEGT.

The chain has TRBV19 and TRBJ2-1, with 7 bases matching TRBD1. The CDR3 contains 14 residues. CDR1 and CDR2 (germline): LNHDA, SQIVND (reference sequence). V gave up 5 bases and J gave up 4 bases; unmatched junction bases: 5. CDR3 sequence (DNA): TGTGCCAGTAGTTCCGGACAGGCATACAATGAGCAGTTCTTC. It encodes CASSSGQAYNEQFF.

This clone was observed a single time. This sequence joins TRBV18 and TRBJ2-7, with D perhaps matching TRBD1 (5 bases). Germline CDR1 is KGHSH and CDR2 is LQKENI. The CDR3 runs to 14 residues. The V end lost 1 base, the J end lost 2 bases, and 9 bases lay between the germline ends. The CDR3 sequence is CASSPRRDTYEQYF. CDR3 coding DNA: TGTGCCAGCTCACCACGCAGGGATACCTACGAGCAGTACTTC.

This clone appeared a few times. The V gene is TRBV30, the J gene TRBJ1-6; no definite D call. Germline loops: CDR1 GTSNPN, CDR2 SVGIG (reference sequence). CDR3 size: 14 residues. With 3 bases removed from V and 4 bases from J, the gap between germline ends came to 10 bases. The DNA of the CDR3 is TGTGCCTGGAGCCAGCAGAATTATAATTCACCCCTCCACTTT. This gives the protein CAWSQQNYNSPLHF.

This chain connects TRBV10-3 to TRBJ1-2; no reliable D call. V was cut by 0 bases and J by 0 bases, with 5 bases left in between. CDR1 is ENHRY, CDR2 SYGVKD, per germline. CDR3 size: 14 residues. The CDR3 sequence is CAISESGSNYGYTF. The DNA of the CDR3 is TGTGCCATCAGTGAGTCGGGATCTAACTATGGCTACACCTTC.

This chain joins TRBV19 and TRBJ1-5; 7 bases are shared with TRBD1. The germline CDR1 and CDR2 sequences are LNHDA and SQIVND (reference sequence). V was clipped by 3 bases and J by 4 bases; unmatched bases: 9. The CDR3 covers 16 residues. This CDR3 reads CASSILTGYLNQPQHF. The CDR3 nucleotides read TGTGCCAGTAGTATCCTGACAGGGTATCTAAATCAGCCCCAGCATTTT.

The chain combines TRBV9 with TRBJ2-2, with D tentatively TRBD1 (5 bases). The CDR3 is 15 amino acids. CDR1 is SGDLS, CDR2 YYNGEE, per germline. Between the trimmed V and J ends, which lost 3 bases and 3 bases, there was a span of 12 bases. As DNA, the CDR3 is TGTGCCAGCAGCGCAAAGACAGAACACACCGGGGAGCTGTTTTTT. It translates to CASSAKTEHTGELFF.

As for this clone: At one of its ends the junction is not consistent with the germline gene, which may arise from a read error. The V call is TRBV7-7, the J call TRBJ2-2, with unresolved D. This CDR3 comprises 13 residues. Germline V gene sequence: CDR1 SSHAT, CDR2 FNYEAQ (reference sequence). CDR3 nucleotides: TGTGCTAGCAGCACCGATTCAGGCGGGGAGCTGTTTTTT. Protein sequence: CASSTDSGGELFF. Based on the CDR3 plus reference TRBV7-7 and TRBJ2-2, the full variable domain is GAGVSQSPRYKVTKRGQDVTLRCDPISSHATLYWYQQALGQGPEFLTYFNYEAQPDKSGLPSDRFSAERPEGSISTLTIQRTEQRDSAMYRCASSTDSGGELFFGEGSRLTVL.

The chain employs TRBV12-5 and TRBJ2-7, with a possible D match to TRBD1 (6 bases). Between the trimmed V and J ends, which lost 1 base and 4 bases, there was a span of 20 bases. The germline CDR1 and CDR2 sequences are LGHNT and FRNRAP. CDR3 length: 17 residues. CDR3 sequence reads: CASGLALNPRGSYEQYF. DNA of the CDR3: TGTGCTAGTGGTTTGGCACTAAACCCGAGGGGGTCATACGAGCAGTACTTC. The whole variable domain, filled in from reference TRBV12-5 and TRBJ2-7, reads DARVTQTPRHKVTEMGQEVTMRCQPILGHNTVFWYRQTMMQGLELLAYFRNRAPLDDSGMPKDRFSAEMPDATLATLKIQPSEPRDSAVYFCASGLALNPRGSYEQYFGPGTRLTVT.

The J gene is TRBJ2-3, the V gene TRBV7-3, with 7 bases identical to TRBD1. After removal of 5 bases from V and 0 bases from J, the junction contained 11 bases not matched to a gene. CDR3 length: 17 residues. Germline V gives CDR1 SGHTA, CDR2 FQGTGA. For the CDR3, the DNA is TGTGCCAGCAGCCCCCAGGCAGGGGGTGCCAGCACAGATACGCAGTATTTT. It encodes CASSPQAGGASTDTQYF.

This clone appeared once. J is TRBJ1-2 and V is TRBV5-6; D might be TRBD1 (6 bases). Germline values: CDR1 SGHDT, CDR2 YYEEEE. V was shortened by 0 bases and J by 2 bases, with 14 bases between the two germline ends. The length of the CDR3 is 16 residues. This CDR3 is CASSLGGQGRNYGYTF. Here the CDR3 DNA reads TGTGCCAGCAGCTTGGGAGGTCAGGGGCGCAACTATGGCTACACCTTC.

This sequence joins TRBV5-1 and TRBJ1-1, with D possibly matching TRBD1 (6 bases). There are 14 residues in the CDR3. Trimming pared 1 base from V and 6 bases from J, leaving 13 bases between. CDR1 is SGHRS, CDR2 YFSETQ, per germline. CDR3 nucleotides: TGCGCCAGCAGCTTGACAGGGTGGGGCGCTGAAGCTTTCTTT. Amino acid sequence: CASSLTGWGAEAFF. The full variable domain, in which reference TRBV5-1 and TRBJ1-1 provide the parts outside the CDR3, is KAGVTQTPRYLIKTRGQQVTLSCSPISGHRSVSWYQQTPGQGLQFLFEYFSETQRNKGNFPGRFSGRQFSNSRSEMNVSTLELGDSALYLCASSLTGWGAEAFFGQGTRLTVV.

This clone has only one observation. This rearrangement joins TRBV5-4 to TRBJ1-3; possible D gene TRBD1, 5 bases. In germline, CDR1 is SGHNT, CDR2 YYREEE (reference sequence). The ends were cut back, 0 bases at V and 3 bases at J, with 10 bases in the middle. The CDR3 extends over 15 amino acids. CDR3 coding DNA: TGTGCCAGCAGCTTGGAGCCAGGGTTTGGAAACACCATATATTTT. Its protein is CASSLEPGFGNTIYF.

The chain employs TRBV27 and TRBJ2-2; a weak D match, TRBD1 (5 bases). The germline V gene has CDR1 MNHEY and CDR2 SMNVEV (reference sequence). The CDR3 length is 13 residues. V lost 11 bases, J lost 5 bases, and 15 bases lay in between. The CDR3 is CAPRTRVTGELFF. The CDR3 nucleotides read TGTGCCCCTCGAACCAGGGTGACCGGGGAGCTGTTTTTT.

In DNA form, the CDR3 reads TGCGCCAGCAGCCAAGGTCTAATTTCGAGCTCCTACAATGAGCAGTTCTTC. This codes for CASSQGLISSSYNEQFF. V and J are TRBV4-1 and TRBJ2-1; the D is unclear. Trimming removed 1 base from V and 0 bases from J, with 13 bases in between. The germline V gene encodes CDR1 MGHRA and CDR2 YSYEKL. The CDR3 length is 17 residues.

The chain combines TRBV2 with TRBJ2-1; weak D call: TRBD1 (6 bases). V was cut by 6 bases and J by 5 bases, with 11 bases left in between. Germline V gene data show CDR1 as SNHLY and CDR2 as FYNNEI. This CDR3 comprises 13 residues. In nucleotides, the CDR3 is TGTGCCAGCAGACCCGACAGGCACAATGAGCAGTTCTTC. Translating it yields CASRPDRHNEQFF.